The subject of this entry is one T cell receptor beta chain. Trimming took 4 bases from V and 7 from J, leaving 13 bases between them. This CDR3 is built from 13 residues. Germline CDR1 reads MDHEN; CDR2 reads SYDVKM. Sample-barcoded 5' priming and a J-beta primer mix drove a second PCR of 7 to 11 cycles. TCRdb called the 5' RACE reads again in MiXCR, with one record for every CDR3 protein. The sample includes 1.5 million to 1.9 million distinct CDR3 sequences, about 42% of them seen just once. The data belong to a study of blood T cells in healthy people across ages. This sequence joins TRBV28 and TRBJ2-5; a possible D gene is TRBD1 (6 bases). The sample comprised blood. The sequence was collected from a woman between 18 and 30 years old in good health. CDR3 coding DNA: TGTGCCAGCAGTTCTACAGGGTTTGGGACCCAGTACTTC. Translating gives CASSSTGFGTQYF.